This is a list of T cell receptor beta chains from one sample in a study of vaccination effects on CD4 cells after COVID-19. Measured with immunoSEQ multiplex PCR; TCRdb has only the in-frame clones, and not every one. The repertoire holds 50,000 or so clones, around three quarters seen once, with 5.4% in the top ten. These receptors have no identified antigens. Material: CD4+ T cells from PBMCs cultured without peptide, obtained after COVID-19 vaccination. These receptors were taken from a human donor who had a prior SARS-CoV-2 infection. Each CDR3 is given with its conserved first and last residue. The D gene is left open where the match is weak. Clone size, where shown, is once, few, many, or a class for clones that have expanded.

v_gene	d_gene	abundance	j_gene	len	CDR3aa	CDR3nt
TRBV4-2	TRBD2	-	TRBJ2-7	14	CASSLDTGTRSRYF	TGTGCCAGCAGCCTGGATACCGGGACTAGGAGCCGGTACTTC
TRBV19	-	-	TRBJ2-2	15	CASTEEGPHAGELFF	TGTGCCAGTACTGAAGAGGGACCTCACGCCGGGGAGCTGTTTTTT
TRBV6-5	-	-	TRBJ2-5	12	CASSYSVQTQYF	TGTGCCAGCAGTTACTCCGTCCAGACCCAGTACTTC
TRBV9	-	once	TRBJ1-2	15	CASSVEVGRGGGYTF	TGTGCCAGCAGCGTAGAAGTGGGGCGGGGTGGCGGCTACACCTTC
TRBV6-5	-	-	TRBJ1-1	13	CASRTGNIAEAFF	TGTGCCAGCAGGACAGGAAATATTGCTGAAGCTTTCTTT
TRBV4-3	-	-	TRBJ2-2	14	CASSQVVGLWELFF	TGCGCCAGCAGCCAAGTTGTCGGCCTTTGGGAGCTGTTTTTT
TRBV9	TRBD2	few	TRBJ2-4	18	CASSVAGLPHLAKNIQYF	TGTGCCAGCAGCGTAGCGGGACTACCCCATCTAGCCAAAAACATTCAGTACTTC
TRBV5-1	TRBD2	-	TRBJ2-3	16	CASSLYAGGLTDTQYF	TGCGCCAGCAGCTTGTATGCGGGGGGCCTCACAGATACGCAGTATTTT
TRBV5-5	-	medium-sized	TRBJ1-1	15	CASSLEWGGGTEAFF	TGTGCCAGCAGCTTGGAATGGGGCGGGGGCACTGAAGCTTTCTTT
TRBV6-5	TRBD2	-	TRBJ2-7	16	CASSYFVAGGPYEQYF	TGTGCCAGCAGTTACTTCGTCGCGGGAGGGCCCTACGAGCAGTACTTC
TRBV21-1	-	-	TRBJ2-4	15	CASSKAGGPKNIQYF	TGTGCCAGCAGCAAAGCTGGCGGACCCAAAAACATTCAGTACTTC
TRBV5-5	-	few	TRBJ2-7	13	CASSSDTTYEQYF	TGTGCCAGCAGCTCGGACACAACCTACGAGCAGTACTTC
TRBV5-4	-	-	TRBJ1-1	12	CASSLRETEAFF	TGTGCCAGCAGCTTGCGGGAGACTGAAGCTTTCTTT
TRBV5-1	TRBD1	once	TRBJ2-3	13	CASATTGPDTQYF	TGCGCCAGCGCAACGACAGGGCCGGATACGCAGTATTTT
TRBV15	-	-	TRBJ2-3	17	CATSRDRTAFSTDTQYF	TGTGCCACCAGCAGAGATAGAACGGCGTTTAGCACAGATACGCAGTATTTT
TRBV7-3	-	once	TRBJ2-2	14	CASSLRGGTGELFF	TGTGCCAGCAGCTTACGAGGGGGAACCGGGGAGCTGTTTTTT
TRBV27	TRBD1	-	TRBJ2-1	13	CASRLSGGYEQFF	TGTGCCAGCAGATTATCAGGGGGCTATGAGCAGTTCTTC
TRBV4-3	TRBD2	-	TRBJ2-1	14	CASSYGTSGYEQFF	TGCGCCAGCAGCTACGGGACTAGCGGGTACGAGCAGTTCTTC
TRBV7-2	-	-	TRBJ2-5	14	CASLPSRSAETQYF	TGTGCCAGCCTCCCGAGCCGGAGTGCAGAGACCCAGTACTTC